This note documents a single TCR beta chain sequence. Its target is not known. The sample is drawn from a study of identical twins. Study-level points and caveats: Zero-insertion analyses were open to partial confounding by invariant MAIT and iNKT cells. Insertion counts were lower in abundant cord blood beta clonotypes, a trend that memory repertoires did not show. Out-of-frame beta sequences exhibited a weaker degree of excess twin sharing.

In TCRdb, the 5' RACE reads were re-called with MiXCR into one record per CDR3 protein. Among around 1.7 million distinct CDR3 sequences listed, around 29% were seen once. Sequenced sample: cord blood. The clonotype was recovered from a newborn girl in good health.

CDR3 amino acids: CAISEPESARGSGYTF. The DNA for the CDR3 is TGTGCCATCAGTGAACCGGAATCCGCACGGGGTAGTGGCTACACCTTC. The chain employs TRBV10-3 and TRBJ1-2; no clear D gene. V lost 3 bases and J 7 bases, leaving 21 bases between the germline ends. CDR3 length: 16 residues. CDR1 and CDR2 from the germline V gene are ENHRY and SYGVKD.